One and the same sample provided the 8 T cell receptor beta chains below, sequenced in a study of blood T cell repertoires in COVID-19. Sequencing was performed with immunoSEQ multiplex PCR; in TCRdb, only in-frame clones are kept and a portion is missing. The data hold under 50,000 clones, with roughly 71% observed a single time. Sequencing was done on a sample of peripheral blood. These receptors were obtained from a man older than 75 with acute or convalescent COVID-19.

The chain joins TRBV27 to TRBJ2-2; no clear D. This CDR3 spans 14 amino acids. The V gene's germline CDR1 is MNHEY and CDR2 SMNVEV (reference sequence). V was shortened by 3 bases and J by 3 bases, with 8 bases between the two germline ends. The CDR3 region is CASSLAPHTGELFF. Written as DNA, the CDR3 is TGTGCCAGCAGTTTGGCCCCTCACACCGGGGAGCTGTTTTTT.

This clone was counted between two and nine times. The V gene is TRBV12-3 or TRBV12-4, the J gene TRBJ1-2; no clear D. Trimming removed 2 bases at V and 3 bases at J, with 4 bases between. CDR3 length: 12 residues. CDR3 sequence reads: CASSLPYYGYTF. In nucleotides, the CDR3 is TGTGCCAGCAGTTTACCCTACTATGGCTACACCTTC.

J is TRBJ2-1 and V is TRBV18; possible D gene TRBD1, 6 bases. This CDR3 comprises 13 residues. Trimming left V 4 bases short and J 8 bases short, with 12 bases between. Per germline, CDR1 KGHSH and CDR2 LQKENI. The CDR3 here is CASSLAEGDEQFF. In DNA form, the CDR3 reads TGTGCCAGCTCACTAGCAGAGGGGGATGAGCAGTTCTTC.

The rearrangement uses TRBV18 and TRBJ2-5, with 9 bases aligning to TRBD1. The CDR3 is 16 residues long. The V gene end was trimmed by 3 bases and the J gene end by 5 bases; junction bases not matched to a gene: 10. Germline loops: CDR1 KGHSH, CDR2 LQKENI. The chain's CDR3 is CASSPGTGYTFETQYF. For the CDR3, the DNA is TGTGCCAGCTCACCCGGGACAGGGTATACTTTCGAGACCCAGTACTTC. Drawing the rest from reference TRBV18 and TRBJ2-5, the complete variable domain is NAGVMQNPRHLVRRRGQEARLRCSPMKGHSHVYWYRQLPEEGLKFMVYLQKENIIDESGMPKERFSAEFPKEGPSILRIQQVVRGDSAAYFCASSPGTGYTFETQYFGPGTRLLVL.

The V gene is TRBV12-3 or TRBV12-4, the J gene TRBJ1-2, with 7 bases that match TRBD1. The CDR3 length is 13 residues. J gave up 2 bases and V 6 bases, and 3 bases lay outside the gene matches. DNA of the CDR3: TGTGCCAGCAGCCGGGACAGAAACTATGGCTACACCTTC. Translating it yields CASSRDRNYGYTF.

This chain uses TRBV27 with TRBJ2-2, with D perhaps matching TRBD2 (5 bases). V lost 6 bases to trimming and J lost 3 bases, with 17 bases between them. This CDR3 region has 16 residues. Per the germline V gene, CDR1 is MNHEY and CDR2 is SMNVEV (reference sequence). The CDR3 sequence: CASSPDRGRDTGELFF. CDR3 coding DNA: TGTGCCAGCAGCCCCGACCGCGGGCGGGACACCGGGGAGCTGTTTTTT.

The chain links TRBV9 to TRBJ2-3; D call uncertain. Trimming took 4 bases from V and 8 from J, leaving 14 bases between them. Per germline, CDR1 SGDLS and CDR2 YYNGEE. This CDR3 spans 13 amino acids. The CDR3 sequence: CASSPVAAVTQYF. In DNA, the CDR3 is TGTGCCAGCAGCCCCGTCGCGGCGGTTACGCAGTATTTT.

This clone was counted between two and nine times. The chain uses TRBV29-1 and TRBJ1-1; no clear D gene. The germline CDR1 and CDR2 sequences are SQVTM and ANQGSEA. The CDR3 is 15 amino acids. The V gene lost 6 bases and the J gene lost 0 bases, with 17 bases spanning the gap. CDR3 coding DNA: TGCAGCGTCCGCCCCCGGTCCGGGATGAACACTGAAGCTTTCTTT. It encodes CSVRPRSGMNTEAFF.